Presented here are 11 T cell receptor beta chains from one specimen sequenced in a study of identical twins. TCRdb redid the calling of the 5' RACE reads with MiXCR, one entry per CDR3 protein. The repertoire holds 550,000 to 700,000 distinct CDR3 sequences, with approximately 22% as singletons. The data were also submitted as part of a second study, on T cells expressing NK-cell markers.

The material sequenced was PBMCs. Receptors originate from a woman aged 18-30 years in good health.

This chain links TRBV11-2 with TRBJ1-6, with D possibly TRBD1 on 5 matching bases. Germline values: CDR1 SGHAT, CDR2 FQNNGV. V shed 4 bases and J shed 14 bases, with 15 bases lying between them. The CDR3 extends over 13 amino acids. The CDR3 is CASSSEGLSALHF. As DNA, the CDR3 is TGTGCCAGCAGCTCAGAGGGACTTTCGGCCCTCCACTTT.

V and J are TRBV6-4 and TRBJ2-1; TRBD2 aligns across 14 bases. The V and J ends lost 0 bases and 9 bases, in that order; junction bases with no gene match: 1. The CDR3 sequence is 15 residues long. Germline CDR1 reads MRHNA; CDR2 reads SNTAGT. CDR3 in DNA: TGTGCCAGCAGTGACTCGACTAGCGGGGGGGCTGAGCAGTTCTTC. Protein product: CASSDSTSGGAEQFF.

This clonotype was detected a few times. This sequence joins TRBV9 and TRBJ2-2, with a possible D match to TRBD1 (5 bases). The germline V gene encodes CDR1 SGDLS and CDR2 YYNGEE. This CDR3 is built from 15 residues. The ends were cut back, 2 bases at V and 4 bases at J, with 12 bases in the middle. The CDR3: CASSVRVDTTGELFF. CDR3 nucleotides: TGTGCCAGCAGCGTCAGGGTCGATACCACCGGGGAGCTGTTTTTT.

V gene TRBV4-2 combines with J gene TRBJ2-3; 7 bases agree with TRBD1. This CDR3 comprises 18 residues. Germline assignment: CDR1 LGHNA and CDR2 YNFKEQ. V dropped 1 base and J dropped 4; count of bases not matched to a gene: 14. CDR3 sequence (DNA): TGTGCCAGCAGCCAAGGCCGAAAGTCGACTCAGGGGGCAGATACGCAGTATTTT. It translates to CASSQGRKSTQGADTQYF.

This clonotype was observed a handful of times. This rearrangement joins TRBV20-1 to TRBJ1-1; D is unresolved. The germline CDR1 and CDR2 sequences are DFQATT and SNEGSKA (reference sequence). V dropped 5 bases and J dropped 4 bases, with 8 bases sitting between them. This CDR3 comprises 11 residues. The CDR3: CSAPDVTEAFF. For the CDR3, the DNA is TGCAGTGCTCCTGACGTCACTGAAGCTTTCTTT.

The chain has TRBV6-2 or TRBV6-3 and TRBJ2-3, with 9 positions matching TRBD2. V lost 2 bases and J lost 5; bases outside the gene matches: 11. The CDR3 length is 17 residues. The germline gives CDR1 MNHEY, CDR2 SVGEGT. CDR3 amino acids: CASSYDAASGNIDTQYF. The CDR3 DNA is TGTGCCAGCAGTTACGATGCGGCTAGCGGGAATATAGATACGCAGTATTTT.

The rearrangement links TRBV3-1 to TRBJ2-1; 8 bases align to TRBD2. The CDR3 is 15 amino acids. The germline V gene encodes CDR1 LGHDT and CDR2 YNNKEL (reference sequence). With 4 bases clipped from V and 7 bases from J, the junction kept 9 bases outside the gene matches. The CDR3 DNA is TGTGCCAGCAGCCTCGCCACGGGGGGGGTGAATGAGCAGTTCTTC. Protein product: CASSLATGGVNEQFF.

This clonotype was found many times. The CDR3 sequence is CASGLGRDEQFF. The CDR3 bases are TGTGCCAGCGGACTAGGTAGGGATGAGCAGTTCTTC. The chain recombines TRBV6-6 with TRBJ2-1, with 7 bases fitting TRBD2. The CDR3 is made up of 12 amino acids. Germline V gene lookup returns CDR1 MNHNY and CDR2 SVGAGI (reference sequence). Trimming at V came to 8 bases and at J to 8 bases, leaving 6 bases not matched to a gene.

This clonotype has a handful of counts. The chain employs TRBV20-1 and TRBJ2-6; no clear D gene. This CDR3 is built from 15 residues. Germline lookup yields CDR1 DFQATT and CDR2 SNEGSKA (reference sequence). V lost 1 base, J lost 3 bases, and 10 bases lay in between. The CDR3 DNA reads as TGCAGTGCTAGAGCGCCAGCGCTTGGGGCCAACGTCCTGACTTTC. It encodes CSARAPALGANVLTF.

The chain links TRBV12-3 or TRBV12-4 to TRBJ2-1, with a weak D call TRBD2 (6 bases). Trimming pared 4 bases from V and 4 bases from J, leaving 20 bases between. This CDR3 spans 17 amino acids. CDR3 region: CASSSRRGGAKYNEQFF. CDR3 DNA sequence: TGTGCCAGCAGTTCCCGAAGGGGCGGGGCTAAATACAATGAGCAGTTCTTC.

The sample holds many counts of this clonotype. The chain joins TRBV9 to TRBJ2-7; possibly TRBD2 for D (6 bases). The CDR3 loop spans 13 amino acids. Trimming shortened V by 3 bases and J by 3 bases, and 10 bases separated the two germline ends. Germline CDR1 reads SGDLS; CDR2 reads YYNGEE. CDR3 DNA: TGTGCCAGCAGCGGAGCGGGCAGCTACGAGCAGTACTTC. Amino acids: CASSGAGSYEQYF.